This T cell receptor beta chain was observed in a study of cytomegalovirus exposure and HLA in healthy donors. The CDR3 is 15 amino acids. Trimming shortened V by 8 bases and J by 5 bases, and 21 bases separated the two germline ends. Per the germline V gene, CDR1 is MNHNS and CDR2 is SASEGT. PCR primers comprised 60 Vbeta and 13 Jbeta primers. Assay used: immunoSEQ multiplex PCR; TCRdb lists only in-frame clones, some missing. The sample consists of 150,000 or so clones, roughly 80% of them appearing once. This clone showed up just a few times. The antigen remains undetermined. Whole-study findings and limits: In a later analysis, DRB1 alleles had the most associated TCRs; HLA-C alleles the fewest.

The sequenced sample was PBMCs. The source is a man aged 45-65 years in good health and CMV-seropositive. This rearrangement joins TRBV6-1 to TRBJ1-1; maybe TRBD1 (5 bases). CDR3 sequence reads: CASSLAGGEVTEAFF. CDR3 nucleotide sequence: TGTGCCAGCTCTCTAGCGGGGGGGGAGGTAACTGAAGCTTTCTTT.